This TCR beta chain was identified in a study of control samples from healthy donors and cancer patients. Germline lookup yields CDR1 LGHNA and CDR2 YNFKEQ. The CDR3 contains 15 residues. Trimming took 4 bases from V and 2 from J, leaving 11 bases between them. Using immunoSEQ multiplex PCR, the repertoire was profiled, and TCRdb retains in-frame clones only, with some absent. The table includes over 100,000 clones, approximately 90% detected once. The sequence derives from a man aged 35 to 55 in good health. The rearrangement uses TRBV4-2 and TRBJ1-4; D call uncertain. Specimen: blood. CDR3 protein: CASSPPEATNEKLFF. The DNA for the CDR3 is TGTGCCAGCAGCCCCCCAGAGGCTACTAATGAAAAACTGTTTTTT.